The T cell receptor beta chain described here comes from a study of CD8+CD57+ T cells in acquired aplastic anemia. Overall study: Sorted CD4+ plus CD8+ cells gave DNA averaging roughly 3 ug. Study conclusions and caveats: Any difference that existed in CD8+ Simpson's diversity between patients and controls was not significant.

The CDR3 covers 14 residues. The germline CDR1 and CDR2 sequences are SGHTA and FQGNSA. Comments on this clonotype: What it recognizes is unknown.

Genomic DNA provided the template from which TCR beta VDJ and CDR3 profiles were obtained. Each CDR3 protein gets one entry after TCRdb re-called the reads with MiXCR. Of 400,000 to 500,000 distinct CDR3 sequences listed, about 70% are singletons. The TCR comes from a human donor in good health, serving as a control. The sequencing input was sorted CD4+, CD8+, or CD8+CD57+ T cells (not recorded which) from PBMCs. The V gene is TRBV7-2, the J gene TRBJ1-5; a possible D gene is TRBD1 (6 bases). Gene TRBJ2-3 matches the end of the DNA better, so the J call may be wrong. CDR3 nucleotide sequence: TGTGCCAGCAGCTCACAGGGTGGCGGTCAGACCCAGTATTTT. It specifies CASSSQGGGQTQYF.